Described below is a single TCR beta chain sequence and its context. Its antigen is undetermined. The data were taken from a study of T cell responses to AZD1222 COVID-19 vaccine. For the study at large: Second-dose intervals of approximately 4 or approximately 12 weeks were pooled. Findings of the study overall: Spike was spanned by vaccine-associated CD4 TCRs, which were dominant at 160-218 and 743-854. Clonal diversity was possibly underestimated; the donors were predominantly white British and more often female. The repertoires were collected only after the peak T cell response.

This table comes from immunoSEQ multiplex PCR, and its TCRdb copy is limited to in-frame clones, with some not included. The repertoire holds approximately 71,000 clones, with about 88% as singletons. The TCR sequence derives from an adult in good health. Here the sequenced sample was peripheral blood, taken on day 0 of AZD1222 vaccination.

DNA for the CDR3: TGTGCCACCAAGGGCGGGGGGGAAGAGACCCAGTACTTC. This sequence encodes CATKGGGEETQYF. V and J are TRBV15 and TRBJ2-5; 9 bases are shared with TRBD2. In germline, CDR1 is LNHNV, CDR2 YYDKDF (reference sequence). CDR3 length: 13 amino acids. V lost 7 bases, J lost 3 bases, and 3 bases stayed unmatched.